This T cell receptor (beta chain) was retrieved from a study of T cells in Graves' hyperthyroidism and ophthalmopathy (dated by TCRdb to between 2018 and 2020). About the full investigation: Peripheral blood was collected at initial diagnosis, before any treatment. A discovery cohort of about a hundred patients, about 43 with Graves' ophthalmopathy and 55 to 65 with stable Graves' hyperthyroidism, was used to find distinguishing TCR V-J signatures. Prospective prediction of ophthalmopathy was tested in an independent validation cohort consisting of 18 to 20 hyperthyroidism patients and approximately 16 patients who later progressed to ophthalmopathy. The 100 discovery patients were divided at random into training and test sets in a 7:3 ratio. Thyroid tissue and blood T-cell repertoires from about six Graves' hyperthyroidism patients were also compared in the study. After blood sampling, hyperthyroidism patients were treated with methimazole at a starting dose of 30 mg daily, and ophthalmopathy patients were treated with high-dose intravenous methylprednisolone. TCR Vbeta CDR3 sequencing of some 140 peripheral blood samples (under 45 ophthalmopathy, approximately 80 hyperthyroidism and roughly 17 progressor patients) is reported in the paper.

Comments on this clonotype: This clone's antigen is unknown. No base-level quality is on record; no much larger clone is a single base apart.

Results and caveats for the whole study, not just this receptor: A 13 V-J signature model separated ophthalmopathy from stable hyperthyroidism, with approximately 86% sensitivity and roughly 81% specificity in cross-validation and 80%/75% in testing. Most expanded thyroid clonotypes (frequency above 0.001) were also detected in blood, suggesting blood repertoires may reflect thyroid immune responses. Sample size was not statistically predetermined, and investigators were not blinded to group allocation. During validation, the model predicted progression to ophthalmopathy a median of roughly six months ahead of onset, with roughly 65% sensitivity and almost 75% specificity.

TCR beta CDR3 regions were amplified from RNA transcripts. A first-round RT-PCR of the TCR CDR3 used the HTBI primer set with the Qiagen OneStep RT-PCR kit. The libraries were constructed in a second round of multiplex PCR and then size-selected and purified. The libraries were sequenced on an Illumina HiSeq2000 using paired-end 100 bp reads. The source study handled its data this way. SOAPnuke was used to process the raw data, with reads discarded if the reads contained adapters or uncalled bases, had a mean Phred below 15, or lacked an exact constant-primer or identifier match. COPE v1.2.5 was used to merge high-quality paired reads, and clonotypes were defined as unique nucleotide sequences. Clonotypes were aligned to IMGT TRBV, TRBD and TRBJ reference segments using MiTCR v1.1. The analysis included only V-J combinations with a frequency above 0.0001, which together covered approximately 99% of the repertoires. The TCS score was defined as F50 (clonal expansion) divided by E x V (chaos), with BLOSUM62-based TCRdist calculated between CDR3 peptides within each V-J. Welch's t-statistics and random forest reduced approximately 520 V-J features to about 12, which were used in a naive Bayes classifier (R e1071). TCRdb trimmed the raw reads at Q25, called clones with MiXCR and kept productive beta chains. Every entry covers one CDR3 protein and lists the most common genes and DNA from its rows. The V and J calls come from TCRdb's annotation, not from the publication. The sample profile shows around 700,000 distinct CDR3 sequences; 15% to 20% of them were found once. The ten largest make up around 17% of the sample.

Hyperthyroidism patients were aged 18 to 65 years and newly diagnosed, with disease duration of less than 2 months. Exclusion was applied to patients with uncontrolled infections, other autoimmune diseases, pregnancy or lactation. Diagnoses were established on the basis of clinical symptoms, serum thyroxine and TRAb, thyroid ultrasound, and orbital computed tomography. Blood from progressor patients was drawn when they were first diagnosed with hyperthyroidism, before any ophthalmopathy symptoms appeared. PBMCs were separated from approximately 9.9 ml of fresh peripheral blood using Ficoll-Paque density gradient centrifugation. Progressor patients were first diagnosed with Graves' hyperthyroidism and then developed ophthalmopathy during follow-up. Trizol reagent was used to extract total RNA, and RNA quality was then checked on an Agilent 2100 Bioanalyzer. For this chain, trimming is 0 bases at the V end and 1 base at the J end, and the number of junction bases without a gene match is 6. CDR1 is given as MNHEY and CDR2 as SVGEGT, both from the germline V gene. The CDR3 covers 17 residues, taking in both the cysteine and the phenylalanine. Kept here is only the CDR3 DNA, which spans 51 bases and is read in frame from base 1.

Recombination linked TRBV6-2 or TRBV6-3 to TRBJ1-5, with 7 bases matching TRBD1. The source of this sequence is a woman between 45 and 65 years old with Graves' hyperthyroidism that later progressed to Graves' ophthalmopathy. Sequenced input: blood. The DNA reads TGTGCCAGCAGTTACTCGAATAGGGGGCTGAGCAATCAGCCCCAGCATTTT. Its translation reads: CASSYSNRGLSNQPQHF.